The rows below give T cell receptor beta chains drawn from one sample of a study of blood T cell repertoires in COVID-19. Sequenced by immunoSEQ multiplex PCR; TCRdb stores in-frame clones only, minus some. Here the sample spans around 250,000 clones, about 90% being singletons. Sequencing was performed on peripheral blood. These receptors were collected from a man aged 60 to 69 with acute or convalescent COVID-19. The CDR3 runs from the conserved cysteine through the conserved F or W. Not all rows give a size; the values are once, few, many and, for expanded clones, a class.

>TRBV11-3|NA|TRBJ2-2
CASSFAGGLSGELFF
>TRBV21-1|NA|TRBJ2-7
CASSKVRLAGLYEQYF
>TRBV18|NA|TRBJ1-1
CASSPQGQGAGVNTEAFF
>TRBV19|NA|TRBJ2-7
CASSIVTGGFEQYF
>TRBV30|once|TRBJ1-6
CAWSRDLRNSPLHF
>TRBV9|NA|TRBJ1-3
CASSPGTGNTIYF
>TRBV3-1/TRBV3-2|NA|TRBJ2-7
CASSQAGSYEQYF
>TRBV9|NA|TRBJ1-1
CASRGAGTEAFF
>TRBV9|NA|TRBJ1-5
CASSGGTNQPQHF
>TRBV28|NA|TRBJ2-7
CASRPVLRTSGDEQYF
>TRBV7-9|NA|TRBJ2-5
CASIRGGLPQETQYF
>TRBV9|once|TRBJ1-1
CASSLGTGSPNTEAFF
>TRBV9|NA|TRBJ2-7
CASSPPGTSGSYEQYF
>TRBV6-5|NA|TRBJ2-5
CACSQGRETQYF
>TRBV10-3|NA|TRBJ2-6
CAISVSREYSGANVLTF
>TRBV12-3/TRBV12-4|NA|TRBJ1-2
CASSTGRDRAF
>TRBV11-2|NA|TRBJ2-7
CASSLGPGGGAYEQYF
>TRBV28|once|TRBJ1-2
CASRFSPGQANYGYTF
>TRBV10-3|NA|TRBJ1-5
CAISEGGDSNQPQHF
>TRBV2|NA|TRBJ2-7
CASSSGSFRYEQYF
>TRBV4-3|NA|TRBJ2-7
CASSLEQDTGLISYEQYF
>TRBV5-1|NA|TRBJ2-7
CASSRDRGQQYF
>TRBV3-1/TRBV3-2|NA|TRBJ2-7
CASSQEIGRTTYEQYF
>TRBV24-1|once|TRBJ2-1
CATSVGAYNEQFF
>TRBV9|NA|TRBJ2-1
CASSHGTSGNYNEQFF
>TRBV11-2|NA|TRBJ2-1
CASSPTLVADEQFF
>TRBV5-4|NA|TRBJ1-1
CASSGGIPNTEAFF
>TRBV7-8|NA|TRBJ2-7
CASSLATGTIAYEQYF
>TRBV5-6|NA|TRBJ2-5
CASSLRVTRDYQYF
>TRBV4-1|NA|TRBJ1-1
CASSQDWGTGGTEAFF
>TRBV5-4|NA|TRBJ2-1
CASSTRNEQFF
>TRBV9|NA|TRBJ1-2
CASSVGGGEIYGYTF